The entry below describes one TCR beta chain. The sample is drawn from a study of beta chain features in type 1 diabetes. Of the isolated RNA, all was reverse transcribed, and so the sequenced material was expressed TCRB transcripts. Profiled with immunoSEQ multiplex PCR; TCRdb holds only in-frame clones, not every one. This table has 160,000 or so clones, approximately 9% appearing once. Donors underwent one heparinised blood draw, about 110 mL on average. Germline lookup yields CDR1 SEHNR and CDR2 FQNEAQ (reference sequence). CDR3 size: 15 residues. The ends lost 0 bases at V and 4 bases at J; junction bases unmatched: 0.

The chain has TRBV7-9 and TRBJ2-3, with 11 bases identical to TRBD2. The receptor was derived from a woman aged 18 to 35 in good health. The specimen was central memory CD4+ T cells from blood. CDR3 sequence reads: CASSLALAGADTQYF. DNA for the CDR3: TGTGCCAGCAGCTTAGCACTAGCGGGAGCAGATACGCAGTATTTT.